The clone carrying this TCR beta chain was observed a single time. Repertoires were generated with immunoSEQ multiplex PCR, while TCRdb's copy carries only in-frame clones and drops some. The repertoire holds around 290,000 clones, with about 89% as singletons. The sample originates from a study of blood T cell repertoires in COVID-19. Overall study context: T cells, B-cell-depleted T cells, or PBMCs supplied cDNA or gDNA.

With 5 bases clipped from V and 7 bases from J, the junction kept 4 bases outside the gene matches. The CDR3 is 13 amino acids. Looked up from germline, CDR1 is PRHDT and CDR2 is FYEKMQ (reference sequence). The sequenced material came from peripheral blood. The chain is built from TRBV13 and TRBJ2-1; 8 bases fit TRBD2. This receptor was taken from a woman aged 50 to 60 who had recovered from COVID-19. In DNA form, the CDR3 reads TGTGCCAGCAGCCTCCGCGGGGGGAATGAGCAGTTCTTC. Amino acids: CASSLRGGNEQFF. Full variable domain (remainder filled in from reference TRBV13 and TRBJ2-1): AAGVIQSPRHLIKEKRETATLKCYPIPRHDTVYWYQQGPGQDPQFLISFYEKMQSDKGSIPDRFSAQQFSDYHSELNMSSLELGDSALYFCASSLRGGNEQFFGPGTRLTVL.